This is a list of T cell receptor beta chains from one sample in a study of early T cells in non-severe SARS-CoV-2 infection. TCRdb re-called the 5' RACE reads through MiXCR, storing one row per CDR3 protein. The table lists around 58,000 distinct CDR3 sequences, roughly 5% of them singletons. Sequenced material: whole blood. These receptors were obtained from an adult who was a healthcare worker with PCR-confirmed SARS-CoV-2 infection or an uninfected control (not recorded which). CDR3s include the opening cysteine and the closing phenylalanine or tryptophan. The order of the fields is CDR3 protein, V gene.

cdr3_aa: CASRVLDEQYF
v_call: TRBV12-3/TRBV12-4

cdr3_aa: CSARAGGNTGELFF
v_call: TRBV20-1

cdr3_aa: CASSFKITEAFF
v_call: TRBV7-2

cdr3_aa: CASSSGTEVRGANVLTF
v_call: TRBV3-1

cdr3_aa: CASSFQRGSYSEQFF
v_call: TRBV27

cdr3_aa: CASGLQGGSQLFF
v_call: TRBV6-5

cdr3_aa: CASSMQGEEKLFF
v_call: TRBV19

cdr3_aa: CASSLALAGDSTDTQYF
v_call: TRBV7-2

cdr3_aa: CASSYRQNTEAFF
v_call: TRBV6-6

cdr3_aa: CASSFPERAAEAFF
v_call: TRBV5-1

cdr3_aa: CASTILGGNEQFF
v_call: TRBV2

cdr3_aa: CASREGRESVEQFF
v_call: TRBV10-2

cdr3_aa: CSANSRPTDTQYF
v_call: TRBV20-1

cdr3_aa: CASSLAGLAGYNEQFF
v_call: TRBV12-3/TRBV12-4

cdr3_aa: CASSLSGLNTGELFF
v_call: TRBV11-3

cdr3_aa: CAWSVNREQFF
v_call: TRBV30

cdr3_aa: CASSLRASGRAPSTDTQYF
v_call: TRBV11-2

cdr3_aa: CASSLQTSGGQEQFF
v_call: TRBV5-6

cdr3_aa: CASSLAASYILAGYNEQFF
v_call: TRBV7-8

cdr3_aa: CASSYSGARGTGELFF
v_call: TRBV6-2/TRBV6-3

cdr3_aa: CSVELRGANTEAFF
v_call: TRBV29-1

cdr3_aa: CASSFGTATDTQYF
v_call: TRBV5-8

cdr3_aa: CASSRSEGASDTQYF
v_call: TRBV4-1

cdr3_aa: CASSLFGGSRKSNQPQHF
v_call: TRBV28

cdr3_aa: CASSTDTYDGPLHF
v_call: TRBV5-1

cdr3_aa: CASSISGGNSSTDTQYF
v_call: TRBV19

cdr3_aa: CAWSDARRARETQYF
v_call: TRBV30

cdr3_aa: CASSQQGLGAYEQYF
v_call: TRBV11-2

cdr3_aa: CASSPLGGGQETQYF
v_call: TRBV18

cdr3_aa: CASSTPLAGVTDTQYF
v_call: TRBV5-6

cdr3_aa: CASRPPPPGTAGELFF
v_call: TRBV19

cdr3_aa: CASSQRRENNEQFF
v_call: TRBV3-1